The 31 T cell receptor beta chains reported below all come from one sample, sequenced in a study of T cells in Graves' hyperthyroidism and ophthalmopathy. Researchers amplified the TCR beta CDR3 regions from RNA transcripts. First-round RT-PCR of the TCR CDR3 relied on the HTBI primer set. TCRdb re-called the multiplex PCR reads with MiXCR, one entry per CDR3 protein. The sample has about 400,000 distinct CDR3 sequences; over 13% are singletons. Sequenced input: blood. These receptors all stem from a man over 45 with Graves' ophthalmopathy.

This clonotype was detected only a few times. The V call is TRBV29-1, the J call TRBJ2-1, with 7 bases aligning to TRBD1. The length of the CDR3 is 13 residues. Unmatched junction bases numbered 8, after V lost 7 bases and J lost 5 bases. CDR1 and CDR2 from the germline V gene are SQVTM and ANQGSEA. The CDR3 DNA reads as TGCAGCGCTGCGACAGGGTTGAACAATGAGCAGTTCTTC. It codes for CSAATGLNNEQFF.

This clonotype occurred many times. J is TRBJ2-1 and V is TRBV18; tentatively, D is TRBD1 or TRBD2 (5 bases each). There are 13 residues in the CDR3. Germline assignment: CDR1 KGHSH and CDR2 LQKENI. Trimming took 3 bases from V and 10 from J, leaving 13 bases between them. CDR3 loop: CASSPGPTREQFF. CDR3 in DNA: TGTGCCAGCTCACCGGGACCCACGCGGGAGCAGTTCTTC.

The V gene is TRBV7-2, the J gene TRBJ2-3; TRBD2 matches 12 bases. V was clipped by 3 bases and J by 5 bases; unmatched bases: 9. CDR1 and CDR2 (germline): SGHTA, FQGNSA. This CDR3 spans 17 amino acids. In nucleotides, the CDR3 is TGTGCCAGCAGCTTGGGTTCTAGCGGGAGGGGTCAAGATACGCAGTATTTT. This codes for CASSLGSSGRGQDTQYF.

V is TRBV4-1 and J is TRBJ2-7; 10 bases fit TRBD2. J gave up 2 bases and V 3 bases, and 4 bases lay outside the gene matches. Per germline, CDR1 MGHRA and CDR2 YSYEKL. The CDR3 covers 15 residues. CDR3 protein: CASSHPSGSPYEQYF. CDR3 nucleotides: TGCGCCAGCAGCCACCCTAGCGGGAGCCCCTACGAGCAGTACTTC.

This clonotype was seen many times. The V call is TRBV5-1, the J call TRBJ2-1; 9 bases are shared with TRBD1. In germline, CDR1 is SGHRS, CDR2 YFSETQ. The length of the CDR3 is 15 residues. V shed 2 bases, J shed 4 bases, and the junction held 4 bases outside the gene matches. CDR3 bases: TGCGCCAGCAGCTTCACCGGGACAGGGTACAATGAGCAGTTCTTC. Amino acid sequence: CASSFTGTGYNEQFF.

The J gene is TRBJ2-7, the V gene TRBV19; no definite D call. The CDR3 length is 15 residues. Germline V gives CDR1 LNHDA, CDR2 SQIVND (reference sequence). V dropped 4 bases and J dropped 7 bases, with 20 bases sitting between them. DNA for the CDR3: TGTGCCAGTAGTACCCGACGGGCAGGATATAGGGAGCAGTACTTC. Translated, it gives CASSTRRAGYREQYF.

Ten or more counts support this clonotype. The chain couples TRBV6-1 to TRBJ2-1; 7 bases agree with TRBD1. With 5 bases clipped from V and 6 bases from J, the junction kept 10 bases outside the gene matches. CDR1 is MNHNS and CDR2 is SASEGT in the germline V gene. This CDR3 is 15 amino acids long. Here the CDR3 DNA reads TGTGCCAGCAGTACCAGAGACAGGGTTAGCAATGAGCAGTTCTTC. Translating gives CASSTRDRVSNEQFF.

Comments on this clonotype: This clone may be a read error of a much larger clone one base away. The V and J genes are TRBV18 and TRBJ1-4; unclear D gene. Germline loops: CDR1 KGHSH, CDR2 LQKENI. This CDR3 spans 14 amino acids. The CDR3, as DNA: TGTGCCGGCTCAATATCGGACCGGGAGAAAAAACTGTTTTTT. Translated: CAGSISDREKKLFF.

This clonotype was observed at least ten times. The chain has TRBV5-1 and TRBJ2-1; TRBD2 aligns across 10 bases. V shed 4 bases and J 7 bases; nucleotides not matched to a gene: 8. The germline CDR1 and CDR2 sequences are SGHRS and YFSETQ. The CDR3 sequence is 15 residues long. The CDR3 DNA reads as TGCGCCAGCAGCGCCCTAGCGGGAGTACGTAATGAGCAGTTCTTC. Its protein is CASSALAGVRNEQFF.

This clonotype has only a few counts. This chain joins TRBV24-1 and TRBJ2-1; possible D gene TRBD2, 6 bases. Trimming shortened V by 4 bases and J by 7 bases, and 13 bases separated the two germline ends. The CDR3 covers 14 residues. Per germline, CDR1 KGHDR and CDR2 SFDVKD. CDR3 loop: CATSDPGLSNEQFF. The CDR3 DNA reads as TGTGCCACCAGTGACCCCGGACTATCAAATGAGCAGTTCTTC.

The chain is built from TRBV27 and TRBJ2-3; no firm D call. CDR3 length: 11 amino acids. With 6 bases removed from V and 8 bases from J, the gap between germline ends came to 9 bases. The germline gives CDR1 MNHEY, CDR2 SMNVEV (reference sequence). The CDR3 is CASSHSITQYF. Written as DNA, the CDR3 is TGTGCCAGCAGCCACTCGATTACGCAGTATTTT.

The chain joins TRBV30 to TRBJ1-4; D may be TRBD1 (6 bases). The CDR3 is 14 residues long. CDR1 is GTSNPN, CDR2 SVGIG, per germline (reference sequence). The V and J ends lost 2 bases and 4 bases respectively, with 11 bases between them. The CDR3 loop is CAWSPTGLNEKLFF. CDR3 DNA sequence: TGTGCCTGGAGTCCGACAGGCCTTAATGAAAAACTGTTTTTT.

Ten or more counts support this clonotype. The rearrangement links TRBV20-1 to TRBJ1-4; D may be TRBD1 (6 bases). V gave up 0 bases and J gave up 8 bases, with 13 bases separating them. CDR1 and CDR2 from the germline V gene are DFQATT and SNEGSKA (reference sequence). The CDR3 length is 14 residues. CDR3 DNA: TGCAGTGCTAGAGAGGGGGCAGGGTTGGAAAAACTGTTTTTT. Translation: CSAREGAGLEKLFF.

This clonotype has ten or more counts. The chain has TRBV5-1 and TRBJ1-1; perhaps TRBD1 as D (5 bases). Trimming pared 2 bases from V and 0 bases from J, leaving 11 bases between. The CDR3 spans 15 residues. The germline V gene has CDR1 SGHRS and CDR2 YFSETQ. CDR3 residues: CASSFQGDMNTEAFF. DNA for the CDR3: TGCGCCAGCAGCTTTCAGGGAGATATGAACACTGAAGCTTTCTTT.

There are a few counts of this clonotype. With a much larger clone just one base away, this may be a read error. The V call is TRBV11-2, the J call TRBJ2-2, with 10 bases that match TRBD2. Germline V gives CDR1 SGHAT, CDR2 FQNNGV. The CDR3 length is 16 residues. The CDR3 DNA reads TGTGCCAGCAGCTTAGCTAGCGGGAGAAGCACCGGGGAGCTGTCTTTT. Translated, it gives CASSLASGRSTGELSF.

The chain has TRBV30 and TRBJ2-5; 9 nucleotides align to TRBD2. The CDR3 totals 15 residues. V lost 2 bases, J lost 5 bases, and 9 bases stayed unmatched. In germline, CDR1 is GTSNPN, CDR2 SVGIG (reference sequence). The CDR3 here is CAWSPLSGSGETQYF. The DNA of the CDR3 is TGTGCCTGGAGTCCACTTAGCGGGAGTGGTGAGACCCAGTACTTC.

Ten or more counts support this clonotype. CDR3 region: CSARTFPDTQYF. In DNA form, the CDR3 reads TGCAGCGCGCGAACCTTCCCAGATACGCAGTATTTT. This rearrangement joins TRBV20-1 to TRBJ2-3; D is unresolved. CDR1 is DFQATT, CDR2 SNEGSKA, per germline (reference sequence). CDR3 length: 12 residues.

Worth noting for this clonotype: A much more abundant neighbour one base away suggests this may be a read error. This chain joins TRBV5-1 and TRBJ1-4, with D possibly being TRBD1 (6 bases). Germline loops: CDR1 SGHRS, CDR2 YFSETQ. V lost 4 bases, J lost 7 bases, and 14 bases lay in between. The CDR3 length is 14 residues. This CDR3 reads CASSTGRTREKLFF. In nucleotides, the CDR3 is TGCGCCAGCAGCACAGGGCGGACGCGTGAAAAACTGTTTTTT.

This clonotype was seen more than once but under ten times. CDR3 loop: CASSIGLPSSYNEQFF. The CDR3 nucleotides are TGTGCCAGCAGTATTGGACTGCCGAGCTCCTACAATGAGCAGTTCTTC. The chain couples TRBV5-5 to TRBJ2-1; the D gene is possibly TRBD2 (5 bases). CDR1 SGHKS and CDR2 YYEKEE come from the germline V gene (reference sequence). V lost 5 bases and J lost 0, with 15 bases in between. The CDR3 runs to 16 residues. The complete variable domain, with remaining parts taken from reference TRBV5-5 and TRBJ2-1, reads DAGVTQSPTHLIKTRGQQVTLRCSPISGHKSVSWYQQVLGQGPQFIFQYYEKEERGRGNFPDRFSARQFPNYSSELNVNALLLGDSALYLCASSIGLPSSYNEQFFGPGTRLTVL.

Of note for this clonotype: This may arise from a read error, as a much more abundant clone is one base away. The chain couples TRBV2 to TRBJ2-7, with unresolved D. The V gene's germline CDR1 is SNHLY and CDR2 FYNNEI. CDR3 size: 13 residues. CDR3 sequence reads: CASSEVYGYERYF. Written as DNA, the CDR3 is TGTGCCAGCAGTGAGGTCTACGGATACGAGCGGTACTTC.

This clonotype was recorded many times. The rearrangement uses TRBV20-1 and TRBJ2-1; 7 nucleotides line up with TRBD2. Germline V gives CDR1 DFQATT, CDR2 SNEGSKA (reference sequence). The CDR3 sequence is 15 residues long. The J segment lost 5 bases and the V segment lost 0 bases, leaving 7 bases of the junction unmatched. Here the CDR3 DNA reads TGCAGTGCTAGAGATCTGGGGCGGGAGAACAATGAGCAGTTCTTC. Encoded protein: CSARDLGRENNEQFF.

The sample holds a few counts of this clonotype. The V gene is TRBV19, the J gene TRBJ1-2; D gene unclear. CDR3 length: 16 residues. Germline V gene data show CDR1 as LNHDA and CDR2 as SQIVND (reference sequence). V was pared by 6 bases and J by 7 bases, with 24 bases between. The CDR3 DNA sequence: TGTGCCAGTAGCCCATCACCGCCGACGGCCTGGGGTGGCTACACCTTC. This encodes CASSPSPPTAWGGYTF.

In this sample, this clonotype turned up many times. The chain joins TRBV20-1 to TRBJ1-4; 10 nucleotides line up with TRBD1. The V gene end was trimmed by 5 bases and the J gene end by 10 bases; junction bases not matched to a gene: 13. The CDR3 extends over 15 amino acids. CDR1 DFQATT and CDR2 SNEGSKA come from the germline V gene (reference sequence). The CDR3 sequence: CSAQGQGHLFRKLFF. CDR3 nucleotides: TGCAGTGCTCAGGGACAGGGGCATTTATTTAGAAAACTGTTTTTT.

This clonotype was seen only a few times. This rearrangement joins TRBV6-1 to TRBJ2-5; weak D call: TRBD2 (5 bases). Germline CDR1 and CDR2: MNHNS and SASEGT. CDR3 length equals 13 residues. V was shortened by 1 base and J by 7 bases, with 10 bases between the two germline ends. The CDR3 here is CASSEERAGTQYF. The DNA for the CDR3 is TGTGCCAGCAGTGAAGAGCGCGCGGGGACCCAGTACTTC.

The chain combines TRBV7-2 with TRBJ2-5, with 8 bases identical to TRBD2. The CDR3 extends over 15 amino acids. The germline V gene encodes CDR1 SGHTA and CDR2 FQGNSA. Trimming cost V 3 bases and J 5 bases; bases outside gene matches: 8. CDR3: CASSLLSGIRETQYF. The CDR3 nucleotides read TGTGCCAGCAGCTTGCTTAGCGGGATCCGGGAGACCCAGTACTTC.

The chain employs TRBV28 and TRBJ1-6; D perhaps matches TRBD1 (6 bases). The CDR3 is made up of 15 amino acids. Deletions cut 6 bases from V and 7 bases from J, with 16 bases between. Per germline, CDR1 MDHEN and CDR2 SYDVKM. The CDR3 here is CASSLPTGINSPLHF. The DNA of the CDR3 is TGTGCCAGCAGCCTACCGACAGGAATCAATTCACCCCTCCACTTT.

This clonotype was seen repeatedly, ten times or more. CDR3: CASSGQESTEAFF. DNA for the CDR3: TGTGCCAGCAGCGGACAGGAGTCCACTGAAGCTTTCTTT. V usage is TRBV7-6 and J usage is TRBJ1-1, with TRBD1 matching over 7 bases. This CDR3 region has 13 residues. CDR1 SGHVS and CDR2 FNYEAQ come from the germline V gene. The V and J ends lost 5 bases and 4 bases, in that order; junction bases with no gene match: 4.

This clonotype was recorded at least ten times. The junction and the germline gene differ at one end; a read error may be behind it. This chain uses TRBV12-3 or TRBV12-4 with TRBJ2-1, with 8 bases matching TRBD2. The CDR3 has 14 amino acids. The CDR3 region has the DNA TGTGCCAGCAGGTTAGCGGGAATCTACAATGAGCAGTTCTTC. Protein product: CASRLAGIYNEQFF.

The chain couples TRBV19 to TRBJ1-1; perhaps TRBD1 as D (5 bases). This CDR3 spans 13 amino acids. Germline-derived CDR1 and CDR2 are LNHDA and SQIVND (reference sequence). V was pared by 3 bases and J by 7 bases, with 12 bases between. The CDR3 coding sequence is TGTGCCAGTAGTATTGTAGGGGTCTATGAAGCTTTCTTT. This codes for CASSIVGVYEAFF.

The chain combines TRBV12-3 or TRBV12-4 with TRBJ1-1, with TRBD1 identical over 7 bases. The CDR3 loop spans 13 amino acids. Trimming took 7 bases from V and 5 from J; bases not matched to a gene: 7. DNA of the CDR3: TGTGCCAGCATGAAGGGGGCGGGGACTGAAGCTTTCTTT. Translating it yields CASMKGAGTEAFF.

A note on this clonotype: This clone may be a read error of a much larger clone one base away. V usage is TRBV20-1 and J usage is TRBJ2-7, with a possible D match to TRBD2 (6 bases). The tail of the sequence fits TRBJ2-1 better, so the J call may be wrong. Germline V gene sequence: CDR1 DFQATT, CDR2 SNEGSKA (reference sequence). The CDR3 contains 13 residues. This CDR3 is CSAEQGTDYEQFF. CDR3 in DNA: TGCAGTGCTGAGCAAGGGACTGATTACGAGCAGTTCTTC.